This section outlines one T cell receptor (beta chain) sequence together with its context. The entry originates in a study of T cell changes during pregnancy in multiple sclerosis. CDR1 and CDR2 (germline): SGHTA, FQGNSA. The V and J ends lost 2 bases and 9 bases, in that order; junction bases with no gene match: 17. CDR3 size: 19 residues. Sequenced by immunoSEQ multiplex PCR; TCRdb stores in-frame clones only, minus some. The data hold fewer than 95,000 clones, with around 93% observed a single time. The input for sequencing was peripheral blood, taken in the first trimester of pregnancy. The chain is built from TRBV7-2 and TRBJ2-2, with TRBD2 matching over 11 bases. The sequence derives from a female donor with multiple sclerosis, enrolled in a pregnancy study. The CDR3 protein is CASSLRRSLAGGPGRELFF. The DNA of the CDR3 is TGTGCCAGCAGCTTACGGCGTTCGCTAGCGGGGGGCCCTGGCCGGGAGCTGTTTTTT.